The rows below give T cell receptor beta chains drawn from one sample of a study of identical twins. TCRdb reanalysed the 5' RACE reads using MiXCR and keeps one entry per CDR3 protein. The data show over 250,000 distinct CDR3 sequences, 7.5% to 9.5% seen once. This sample also appeared in a second study, on yellow fever vaccine responses in identical twins.

The sequenced sample was CD8+ T cells sorted from blood. Receptor source: a young woman in good health. The CDR3 runs from the conserved cysteine through the conserved F or W. Each record gives: J gene, D gene, V gene, clone size, CDR3 DNA, CDR3 protein. The D gene is left open where the match is weak. Size values are once, few and many counts, or a class for expanded clones, and some rows have none.

J gene: TRBJ2-1; D gene: TRBD2; V gene: TRBV7-2; clone size: -; CDR3 DNA: TGTGCCAGCAGCGCCAGACTAGCGGGAGGGCCCCATGAGCAGTTCTTC; CDR3 protein: CASSARLAGGPHEQFF
J gene: TRBJ1-2; D gene: TRBD1; V gene: TRBV29-1; clone size: -; CDR3 DNA: TGCAGCGCCTCAGTGACAGGGATGGATGGCTACACCTTC; CDR3 protein: CSASVTGMDGYTF
J gene: TRBJ2-1; D gene: TRBD2; V gene: TRBV28; clone size: many; CDR3 DNA: TGTGCCAGCAGTTCACGACCAGAACTAGCGGGAGATCGTGAGCAGTTCTTC; CDR3 protein: CASSSRPELAGDREQFF
J gene: TRBJ1-4; D gene: -; V gene: TRBV6-5; clone size: few; CDR3 DNA: TGTGCCAGCAGTTTCGGGCAGGGGAACGAAAAACTGTTTTTT; CDR3 protein: CASSFGQGNEKLFF
J gene: TRBJ2-3; D gene: TRBD2; V gene: TRBV6-1; clone size: few; CDR3 DNA: TGTGCCAGCAGCTCAACTTCGACACCGGGACTAGAGTCAGATACGCAGTATTTT; CDR3 protein: CASSSTSTPGLESDTQYF
J gene: TRBJ1-1; D gene: -; V gene: TRBV6-2/TRBV6-3; clone size: many; CDR3 DNA: TGTGCCAGCACCCAGTTTTCGGGGACTGAAGCTTTCTTT; CDR3 protein: CASTQFSGTEAFF
J gene: TRBJ2-7; D gene: TRBD1; V gene: TRBV12-3/TRBV12-4; clone size: -; CDR3 DNA: TGTGCCAGCAGTTACCAGGGGGCAGGAGAGCAGTACTTC; CDR3 protein: CASSYQGAGEQYF
J gene: TRBJ1-3; D gene: -; V gene: TRBV29-1; clone size: many; CDR3 DNA: TGCAGCGTTTCAGTTTCTGGAAACACCATATATTTT; CDR3 protein: CSVSVSGNTIYF
J gene: TRBJ2-3; D gene: -; V gene: TRBV10-3; clone size: -; CDR3 DNA: TGTGCCATCTCGGCGGGTTCCACAGATACGCAGTATTTT; CDR3 protein: CAISAGSTDTQYF
J gene: TRBJ1-2; D gene: -; V gene: TRBV3-1; clone size: -; CDR3 DNA: TGTGCCACCAGCCAACTCTCACCGCGGCAGGGAAGTTATGGCTACACCTTC; CDR3 protein: CATSQLSPRQGSYGYTF
J gene: TRBJ2-1; D gene: TRBD1; V gene: TRBV10-3; clone size: -; CDR3 DNA: TGTGCCATCACGACGACAGGGGAATACAATGAGCAGTTCTTC; CDR3 protein: CAITTTGEYNEQFF
J gene: TRBJ2-7; D gene: -; V gene: TRBV5-1; clone size: many; CDR3 DNA: TGCGCCAGCAGCAGGGCGGTCTCAGGGGAATACGAGCAGTACTTC; CDR3 protein: CASSRAVSGEYEQYF
J gene: TRBJ1-1; D gene: -; V gene: TRBV11-2; clone size: -; CDR3 DNA: TGTGCCAGCAGGGGGGAAGATGCTTTCTTT; CDR3 protein: CASRGEDAFF
J gene: TRBJ2-7; D gene: TRBD1; V gene: TRBV11-2; clone size: few; CDR3 DNA: TGTGCCACCGGACAGGGGGGCGAGCAGTACTTC; CDR3 protein: CATGQGGEQYF
J gene: TRBJ2-7; D gene: -; V gene: TRBV6-2/TRBV6-3; clone size: -; CDR3 DNA: TGTGCCAGCAGTTACGACAGGTACACCTACGAGCAGTACTTC; CDR3 protein: CASSYDRYTYEQYF
J gene: TRBJ2-1; D gene: TRBD2; V gene: TRBV11-1; clone size: few; CDR3 DNA: TGTGCCAGCAGCTCCCCAACGACAACGGGGAGGGTCCTCGATGAGCAGTTCTTC; CDR3 protein: CASSSPTTTGRVLDEQFF
J gene: TRBJ1-1; D gene: -; V gene: TRBV7-9; clone size: few; CDR3 DNA: TGTGCCAGCATAGGGGCTGGGGGGGATGAAGCTTTCTTT; CDR3 protein: CASIGAGGDEAFF
J gene: TRBJ2-5; D gene: -; V gene: TRBV21-1; clone size: -; CDR3 DNA: TGTACCAGAACAGGCTTGGTCAGTGATTATTTAGGGGAATTTAGGGAGACCCAGTACTTC; CDR3 protein: CTRTGLVSDYLGEFRETQYF
J gene: TRBJ2-4; D gene: -; V gene: TRBV20-1; clone size: many; CDR3 DNA: TGCAGTGCTAGACGGCTGGCGGACATTCAGTACTTC; CDR3 protein: CSARRLADIQYF
J gene: TRBJ1-6; D gene: -; V gene: TRBV5-1; clone size: few; CDR3 DNA: TGCGCCAGCAGCTGGGCGCCGACGACAGGATTGGAACCCCTCCACTTT; CDR3 protein: CASSWAPTTGLEPLHF
J gene: TRBJ2-7; D gene: -; V gene: TRBV6-1; clone size: few; CDR3 DNA: TGTGCCAGCAGTGAGCTCTCGGCCCCTTACGAGCAGTACTTC; CDR3 protein: CASSELSAPYEQYF
J gene: TRBJ2-7; D gene: TRBD2; V gene: TRBV28; clone size: once; CDR3 DNA: TGTGCCAGCAGCTCACTAGCGGGAGGGCTTGAGCAGTACTTC; CDR3 protein: CASSSLAGGLEQYF
J gene: TRBJ1-4; D gene: -; V gene: TRBV28; clone size: -; CDR3 DNA: TGTGCCAGCAGTTTATGGGTAACTAATGAAAAACTGTTTTTT; CDR3 protein: CASSLWVTNEKLFF
J gene: TRBJ1-1; D gene: -; V gene: TRBV29-1; clone size: few; CDR3 DNA: TGCAGCGTTGATAAAGGGTTCTCTGAAGCTTTCTTT; CDR3 protein: CSVDKGFSEAFF
J gene: TRBJ2-1; D gene: -; V gene: TRBV7-6; clone size: -; CDR3 DNA: TGTGCCAGCAGCCAAAACGAGGATGAGCAGTTCTTC; CDR3 protein: CASSQNEDEQFF
J gene: TRBJ2-7; D gene: -; V gene: TRBV3-1; clone size: few; CDR3 DNA: TGTGCCAGCAGCCAAGATTTGGGCGGAGGATCCTACGAGCAGTACTTC; CDR3 protein: CASSQDLGGGSYEQYF
J gene: TRBJ2-7; D gene: -; V gene: TRBV12-3/TRBV12-4; clone size: -; CDR3 DNA: TGTGCCAGCAGTTTTGGTCTAGGGGGTTCCTACGAGCAGTACTTC; CDR3 protein: CASSFGLGGSYEQYF
J gene: TRBJ1-2; D gene: -; V gene: TRBV12-3/TRBV12-4; clone size: few; CDR3 DNA: TGTGCCAGCAGTTTGGGGCCAGACTATGGCTACACCTTC; CDR3 protein: CASSLGPDYGYTF
J gene: TRBJ1-5; D gene: -; V gene: TRBV24-1; clone size: -; CDR3 DNA: TGTGCCACCAAGTGTGGGCAAGAGAGACAGAATTATAGCAATCAGCCCCAGCATTTT; CDR3 protein: CATKCGQERQNYSNQPQHF
J gene: TRBJ2-1; D gene: -; V gene: TRBV27; clone size: many; CDR3 DNA: TGTGCCAGCAGTTTGGGAATAGCGAGTTACTCCTACAATGAGCAGTTCTTC; CDR3 protein: CASSLGIASYSYNEQFF
J gene: TRBJ2-1; D gene: TRBD2; V gene: TRBV5-6; clone size: many; CDR3 DNA: TGTGCCAGCAGTGAGGGGACTAGCGGCTGGAATGAGCAGTTCTTC; CDR3 protein: CASSEGTSGWNEQFF
J gene: TRBJ2-7; D gene: -; V gene: TRBV20-1; clone size: many; CDR3 DNA: TGCAGTGCCAAAGCGGTTAGCTCCTACGAGCAGTACTTC; CDR3 protein: CSAKAVSSYEQYF
J gene: TRBJ2-1; D gene: TRBD2; V gene: TRBV7-3; clone size: -; CDR3 DNA: TGTGCCAGCAGCGCCACCGGGGGGGCCTACAATGAGCAGTTCTTC; CDR3 protein: CASSATGGAYNEQFF
J gene: TRBJ2-1; D gene: -; V gene: TRBV11-2; clone size: many; CDR3 DNA: TGTGCCAGCAGCTTAGAAGTCCACAACTCGTACAATGAGCAGTTCTTC; CDR3 protein: CASSLEVHNSYNEQFF
J gene: TRBJ2-7; D gene: -; V gene: TRBV13; clone size: -; CDR3 DNA: TGTGCCAGCAGCTCCCTCGAGACAGGCACCGACGAGCAGTACTTC; CDR3 protein: CASSSLETGTDEQYF
J gene: TRBJ2-3; D gene: -; V gene: TRBV15; clone size: many; CDR3 DNA: TGTGCCACCAGCTCTACGGGGGCGGGCACAGATACGCAGTATTTT; CDR3 protein: CATSSTGAGTDTQYF
J gene: TRBJ1-1; D gene: TRBD1; V gene: TRBV9; clone size: many; CDR3 DNA: TGTGCCAGCAGCCGAGTAGAGGACAGGGAAGTGGAAGCTTTCTTT; CDR3 protein: CASSRVEDREVEAFF
J gene: TRBJ2-2; D gene: TRBD1; V gene: TRBV10-3; clone size: many; CDR3 DNA: TGTGCCATCAGGGAGACAGGGGATAACACCGGGGAGCTGTTTTTT; CDR3 protein: CAIRETGDNTGELFF
J gene: TRBJ2-2; D gene: -; V gene: TRBV5-1; clone size: few; CDR3 DNA: TGCGCCAGCAGCTTGAGGCGGGAGAACACCGGGGAGCTGTTTTTT; CDR3 protein: CASSLRRENTGELFF
J gene: TRBJ2-7; D gene: TRBD2; V gene: TRBV29-1; clone size: few; CDR3 DNA: TGCAGCGTTGAACGCGGGAGCTCCTACGAGCAGTACTTC; CDR3 protein: CSVERGSSYEQYF
J gene: TRBJ1-2; D gene: -; V gene: TRBV20-1; clone size: -; CDR3 DNA: TGCAGTGCTAGAGTGGGGTATGGCTACACCTTC; CDR3 protein: CSARVGYGYTF
J gene: TRBJ2-7; D gene: TRBD2; V gene: TRBV4-3; clone size: few; CDR3 DNA: TGCGCCAGCAGCCAAGAGGCTAGCGGGGGAATTTCCTACGAGCAGTACTTC; CDR3 protein: CASSQEASGGISYEQYF
J gene: TRBJ2-2; D gene: TRBD1; V gene: TRBV10-3; clone size: -; CDR3 DNA: TGTGCCATCAGTAGCACAGGGGGAAGCACCGGGGAGCTGTTTTTT; CDR3 protein: CAISSTGGSTGELFF
J gene: TRBJ2-3; D gene: -; V gene: TRBV29-1; clone size: few; CDR3 DNA: TGCAGCGTTGAACCCAGCGAAGGTACAGATACGCAGTATTTT; CDR3 protein: CSVEPSEGTDTQYF
J gene: TRBJ2-7; D gene: -; V gene: TRBV30; clone size: few; CDR3 DNA: TGTGCCTGGAGGGACCGTACCTACGAGCAGTACTTC; CDR3 protein: CAWRDRTYEQYF
J gene: TRBJ2-1; D gene: TRBD1; V gene: TRBV11-1; clone size: -; CDR3 DNA: TGTGCCAGCAGCCACCGGGACAGGAGCAATGAGCAGTTCTTC; CDR3 protein: CASSHRDRSNEQFF